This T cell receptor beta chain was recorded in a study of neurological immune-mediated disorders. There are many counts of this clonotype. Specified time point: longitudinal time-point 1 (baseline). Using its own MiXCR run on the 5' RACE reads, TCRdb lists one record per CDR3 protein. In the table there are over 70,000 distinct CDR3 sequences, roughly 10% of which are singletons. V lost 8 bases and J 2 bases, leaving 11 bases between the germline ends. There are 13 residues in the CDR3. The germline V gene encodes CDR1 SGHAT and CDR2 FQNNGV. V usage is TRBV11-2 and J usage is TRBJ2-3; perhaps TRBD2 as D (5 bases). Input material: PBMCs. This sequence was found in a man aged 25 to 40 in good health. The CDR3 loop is CASLDSSTDTQYF. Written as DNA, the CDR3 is TGTGCCAGCCTGGACTCGTCCACAGATACGCAGTATTTT.